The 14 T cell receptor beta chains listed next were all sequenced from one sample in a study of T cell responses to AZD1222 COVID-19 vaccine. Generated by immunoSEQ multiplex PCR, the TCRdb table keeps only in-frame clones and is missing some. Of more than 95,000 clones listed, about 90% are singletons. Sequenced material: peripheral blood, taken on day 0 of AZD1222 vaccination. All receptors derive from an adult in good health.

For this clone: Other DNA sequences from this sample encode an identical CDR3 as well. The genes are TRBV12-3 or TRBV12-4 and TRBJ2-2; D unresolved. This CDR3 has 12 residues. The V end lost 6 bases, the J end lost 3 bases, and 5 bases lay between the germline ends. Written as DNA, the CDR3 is TGTGCCAGCAGCCCAGACACCGGGGAGCTGTTTTTT. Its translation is CASSPDTGELFF.

CDR3 sequence: CSVRQGKGNQPQHF. The CDR3 DNA sequence: TGCAGCGTGCGACAGGGAAAGGGCAATCAGCCCCAGCATTTT. This chain links TRBV29-1 with TRBJ1-5; 7 bases are a match to TRBD1. Germline CDR1 SQVTM, CDR2 ANQGSEA. This CDR3 comprises 14 residues. V lost 6 bases and J lost 2; bases outside the gene matches: 7.

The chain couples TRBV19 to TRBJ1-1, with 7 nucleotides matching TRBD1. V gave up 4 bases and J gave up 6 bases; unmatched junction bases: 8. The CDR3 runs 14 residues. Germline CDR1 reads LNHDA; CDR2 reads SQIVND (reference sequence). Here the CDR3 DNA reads TGTGCCAGTAGTACCCGGGACAGACTTTCTGAAGCTTTCTTT. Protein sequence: CASSTRDRLSEAFF.

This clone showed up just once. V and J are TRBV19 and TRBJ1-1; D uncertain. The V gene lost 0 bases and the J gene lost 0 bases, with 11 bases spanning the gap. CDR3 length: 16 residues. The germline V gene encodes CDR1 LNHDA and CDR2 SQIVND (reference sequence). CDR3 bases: TGTGCCAGTAGTATAGATCCCGAACGGGTGAACACTGAAGCTTTCTTT. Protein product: CASSIDPERVNTEAFF.

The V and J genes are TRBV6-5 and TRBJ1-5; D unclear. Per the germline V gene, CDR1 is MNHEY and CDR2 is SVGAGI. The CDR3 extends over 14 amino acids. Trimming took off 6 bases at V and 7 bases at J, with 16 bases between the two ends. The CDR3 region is CASRTGGLRQPQHF. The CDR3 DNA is TGTGCCAGCAGGACGGGCGGTTTGAGGCAGCCCCAGCATTTT.

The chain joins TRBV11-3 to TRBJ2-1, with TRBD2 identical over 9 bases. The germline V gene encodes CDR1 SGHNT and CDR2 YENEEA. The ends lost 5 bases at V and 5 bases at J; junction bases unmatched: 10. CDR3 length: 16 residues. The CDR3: CASSPPGASGNNEQFF. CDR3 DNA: TGTGCCAGCAGCCCCCCCGGGGCTAGCGGGAACAATGAGCAGTTCTTC.

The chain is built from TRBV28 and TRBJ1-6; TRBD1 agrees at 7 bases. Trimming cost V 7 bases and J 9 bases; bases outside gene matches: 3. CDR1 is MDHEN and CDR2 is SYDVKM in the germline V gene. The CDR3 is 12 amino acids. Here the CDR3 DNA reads TGTGCCAGCAAAGGGGGCGGTTCACCCCTCCACTTT. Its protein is CASKGGGSPLHF. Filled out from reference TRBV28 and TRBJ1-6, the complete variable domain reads DVKVTQSSRYLVKRTGEKVFLECVQDMDHENMFWYRQDPGLGLRLIYFSYDVKMKEKGDIPEGYSVSREKKERFSLILESASTNQTSMYLCASKGGGSPLHFGNGTRLTVT.

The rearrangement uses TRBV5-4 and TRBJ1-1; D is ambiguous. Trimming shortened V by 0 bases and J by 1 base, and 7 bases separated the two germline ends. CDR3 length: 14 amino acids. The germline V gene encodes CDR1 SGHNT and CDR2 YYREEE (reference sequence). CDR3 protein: CASSLASGNTEAFF. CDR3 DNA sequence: TGTGCCAGCAGCTTGGCCTCAGGGAACACTGAAGCTTTCTTT.

For the CDR3, the DNA is TGCAGTGCTAGTACGGGATTGATCTACGAGCAGTACTTC. Translation gives CSASTGLIYEQYF. The chain links TRBV20-1 to TRBJ2-7; D perhaps matches TRBD2 (5 bases). V gave up 3 bases and J gave up 3 bases, with 12 bases separating them. The germline CDR1 and CDR2 sequences are DFQATT and SNEGSKA (reference sequence). This CDR3 comprises 13 residues.

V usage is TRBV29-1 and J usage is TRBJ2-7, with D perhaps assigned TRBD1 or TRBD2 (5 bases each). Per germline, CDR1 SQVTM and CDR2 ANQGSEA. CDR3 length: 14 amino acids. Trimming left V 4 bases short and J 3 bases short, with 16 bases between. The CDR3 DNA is TGCAGCGTTGTTAGGGGACGGACCCTCTACGAGCAGTACTTC. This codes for CSVVRGRTLYEQYF.

CDR3 sequence reads: CASSPNQETQYF. The DNA for the CDR3 is TGTGCCAGCAGTCCAAATCAAGAGACCCAGTACTTC. This chain connects TRBV2 to TRBJ2-5; D not resolved. This CDR3 is 12 amino acids long. The ends were cut back, 5 bases at V and 2 bases at J, with 6 bases in the middle. Looked up from germline, CDR1 is SNHLY and CDR2 is FYNNEI.

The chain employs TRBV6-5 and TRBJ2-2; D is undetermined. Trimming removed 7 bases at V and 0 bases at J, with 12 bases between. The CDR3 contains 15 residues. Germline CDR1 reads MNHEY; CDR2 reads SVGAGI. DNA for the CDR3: TGTGCCAGCACCCCCTGGAGTGCGAACACCGGGGAGCTGTTTTTT. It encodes CASTPWSANTGELFF.

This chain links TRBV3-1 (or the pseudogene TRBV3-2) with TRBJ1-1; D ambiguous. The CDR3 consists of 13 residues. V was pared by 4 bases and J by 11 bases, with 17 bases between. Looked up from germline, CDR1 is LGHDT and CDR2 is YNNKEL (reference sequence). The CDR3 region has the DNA TGTGCCAGCAGCCCCACGCCCCCCCTTTTTGCTTTCTTT. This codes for CASSPTPPLFAFF.

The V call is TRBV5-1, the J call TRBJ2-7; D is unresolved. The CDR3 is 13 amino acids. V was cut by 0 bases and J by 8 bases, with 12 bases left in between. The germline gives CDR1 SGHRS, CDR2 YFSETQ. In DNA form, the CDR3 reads TGCGCCAGCAGCTTGGTAAACCCCCCCCAGCAGTACTTC. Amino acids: CASSLVNPPQQYF.